This TCR beta chain emerged from a study of blood T cell repertoires in COVID-19. Cohorts were based on clinical histories the participants reported. Trimming removed 3 bases from V and 3 bases from J, with 11 bases in between. The germline CDR1 and CDR2 sequences are SGHRS and YFSETQ. The CDR3 spans 14 residues. Clones were sequenced by immunoSEQ multiplex PCR, and TCRdb holds only the in-frame ones, with some missing. This sample carries 250,000 to 300,000 clones, approximately 83% of them seen once, and the ten largest clones take around 2%. The sequence was collected from a woman aged 50 to 60 who had recovered from COVID-19. The chain employs TRBV5-1 and TRBJ2-3; no firm D call. The sequenced sample was PBMCs or T cells enriched from blood (not recorded which). CDR3 in amino acids: CASSWATETDTQYF. The DNA of the CDR3 is TGCGCCAGCAGCTGGGCGACGGAAACAGATACGCAGTATTTT.